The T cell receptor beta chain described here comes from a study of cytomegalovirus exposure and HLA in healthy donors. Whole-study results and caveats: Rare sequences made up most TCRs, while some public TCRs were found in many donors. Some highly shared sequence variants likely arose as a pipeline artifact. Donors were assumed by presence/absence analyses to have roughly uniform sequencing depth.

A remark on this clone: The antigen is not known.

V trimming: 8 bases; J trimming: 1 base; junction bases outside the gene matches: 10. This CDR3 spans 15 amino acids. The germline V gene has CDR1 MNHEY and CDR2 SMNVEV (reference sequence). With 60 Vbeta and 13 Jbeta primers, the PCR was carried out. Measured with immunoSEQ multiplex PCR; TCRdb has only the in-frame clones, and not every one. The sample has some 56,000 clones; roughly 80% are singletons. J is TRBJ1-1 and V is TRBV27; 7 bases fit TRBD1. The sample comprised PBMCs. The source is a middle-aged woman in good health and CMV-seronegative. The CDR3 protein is CASRSLRTGNTEAFF. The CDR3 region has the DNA TGTGCCAGCCGATCCTTAAGGACAGGGAACACTGAAGCTTTCTTT.